This is a list of T cell receptor beta chains from one sample in a study of shared T cell receptors in the human thymus. TCRdb's copy holds only in-frame clones and misses some; the assay was immunoSEQ multiplex PCR. This table has hundreds of thousands of clones, around 78% appearing once. This sample was also put to use in a study of human thymus T cells.

Sequencing was performed on thymocytes. Every receptor here comes from a boy under two years old with a congenital heart defect. Both conserved end residues are part of each CDR3. D genes are given only for firm matches. Rows give clone size only sometimes, using once, few, many, or a class for an expanded clone.

NA,TRBJ2-3,16,once,TRBV28,TGTGCCAGCAGTACCCGGGGGGCAGGGGGCACAGATACGCAGTATTTT,CASSTRGAGGTDTQYF
NA,TRBJ1-1,13,NA,TRBV27,TGTGCCAGCAGTTTATCAAGGGGGACTGAAGCTTTCTTT,CASSLSRGTEAFF
NA,TRBJ1-2,14,NA,TRBV18,TGTGCCAGCTCACCAAGACAGTTGGACTATGGCTACACCTTC,CASSPRQLDYGYTF
NA,TRBJ2-2,14,NA,TRBV2,TGTGCCAGCAGTGAAAGGGGGGGCACCGGGGAGCTGTTTTTT,CASSERGGTGELFF
TRBD1,TRBJ1-1,16,NA,TRBV12-5,TGTGCTAGTGGGAAATTTACAGGGGGCAGATTCACTGAAGCTTTCTTT,CASGKFTGGRFTEAFF
TRBD1,TRBJ2-7,16,few,TRBV4-3,TGCGCCAGCAGCCAAGATTCGACAGGGGACTCCTACGAGCAGTACTTC,CASSQDSTGDSYEQYF
TRBD1,TRBJ2-7,16,NA,TRBV27,TGTGCCAGCAGTCTCTTCCGGGACAGGGGGCCATACGAGCAGTACTTC,CASSLFRDRGPYEQYF
TRBD1,TRBJ1-2,14,NA,TRBV4-1,TGCGCCAGCAGCCAACCGGGACAGGTAGATGGCTACACCTTC,CASSQPGQVDGYTF
NA,TRBJ2-7,15,NA,TRBV7-9,TGTGCCATCCAACCCCCCCTAGCGAGCTCCTACGAGCAGTACTTC,CAIQPPLASSYEQYF
NA,TRBJ2-3,13,NA,TRBV4-3,TGCGCCAGCAGCCAGGAGACTCCAGATACGCAGTATTTT,CASSQETPDTQYF
NA,TRBJ2-7,16,few,TRBV12-5,TGTGCTAGTGGTCCGCCGGACAGAGAAAAAACCTACGAGCAGTACTTC,CASGPPDREKTYEQYF
TRBD1,TRBJ1-2,16,few,TRBV28,TGTGCCAGCAGCCTCCTAGGACAGGGGGCCTTTCATGGCTACACCTTC,CASSLLGQGAFHGYTF
NA,TRBJ2-1,14,NA,TRBV19,TGTGCCAGTAGTATGAGACCAGGGTTCGATGAGCAGTTCTTC,CASSMRPGFDEQFF
NA,TRBJ1-1,16,NA,TRBV14,TGTGCCAGCAGCCAAGACGCGGGGCATAGCGACACTGAAGCTTTCTTT,CASSQDAGHSDTEAFF
TRBD1,TRBJ2-1,15,once,TRBV4-1,TGTGCCAGCAGCCAAGATCCGACAGGGGGAAGGCCCCAGTTCTTC,CASSQDPTGGRPQFF
TRBD1,TRBJ1-1,15,NA,TRBV7-3,TGTGCCAGCAGCGCTCGACAGGGTGCGTACACTGAAGCTTTCTTT,CASSARQGAYTEAFF
TRBD2,TRBJ2-3,16,NA,TRBV11-2,TGTGCCAGCAGCTCCCATTCAGCGGGAGTTCCCGATACGCAGTATTTT,CASSSHSAGVPDTQYF
NA,TRBJ2-1,14,NA,TRBV7-9,TGTGCCAGCAGCTTAGTTCAAGGAGGGAATGAGCAGTTCTTC,CASSLVQGGNEQFF
NA,TRBJ1-1,14,NA,TRBV7-6,TGTGCCAGCAGCTTAGCGTCCGGGAACACTGAAGCTTTCTTT,CASSLASGNTEAFF
NA,TRBJ1-5,16,NA,TRBV4-3,TGCGCCAGCAGCCAAGAGACAGACGATAGCAATCAGCCCCAGCATTTT,CASSQETDDSNQPQHF
NA,TRBJ2-7,13,NA,TRBV21-1,TGTGCCAGCAGCAAAGCTCGGGGGGGCGAGCAGTACTTC,CASSKARGGEQYF
TRBD2,TRBJ2-1,16,NA,TRBV4-3,TGCGCCAGCAGTCCCCATGGGGCGGGAGGGGGGAATGAGCAGTTCTTC,CASSPHGAGGGNEQFF
NA,TRBJ1-4,16,NA,TRBV15,TGTGCCACCAGCAGGGTTCCTAAATCGGTTAATGAAAAACTGTTTTTT,CATSRVPKSVNEKLFF
NA,TRBJ1-2,11,NA,TRBV7-2,TGTGCCAGCAGCTTAGCTCGGAGGGCCACCTTC,CASSLARRATF
NA,TRBJ2-7,18,once,TRBV6-1,TGTGCCAGCAGTGAATCTTTAACCGTGGAGGGCCACTCCTACGAGCAGTACTTC,CASSESLTVEGHSYEQYF
NA,TRBJ1-1,11,NA,TRBV6-1,TGTGCCAGCACTGATCGTACTGAAGCTTTCTTT,CASTDRTEAFF
NA,TRBJ2-1,16,once,TRBV2,TGTGCCAGCAGTGAAGATCAGTGGAGCTCCTACAATGAGCAGTTCTTC,CASSEDQWSSYNEQFF
TRBD1,TRBJ2-3,16,NA,TRBV15,TGTGCCACCAGCCAAACCGGGACAGAAGAGACAGATACGCAGTATTTT,CATSQTGTEETDTQYF